The 27 T cell receptor beta chains reported below all come from one sample, sequenced in a study of human T cells and chemical hapten exposure. As to time point: patch test 1, 2 weeks after DPC sensitization. This sample's treatment: therapeutic diphenylcyclopropenone sensitization with weekly scalp DPC. TCRdb used MiXCR to reprocess the RACE reads, holding one entry per CDR3 protein. The sample includes some 180,000 distinct CDR3 sequences, about 22% of them seen just once. The input for sequencing was whole blood, taken in connection with sensitization to the hapten diphenylcyclopropenone (DPC). These receptors were collected from a woman aged 45-65 years with alopecia areata. Some clones in this sample may be carry-over from other donors' samples.

This clonotype occurred a few times. The chain employs TRBV6-2 or TRBV6-3 and TRBJ2-3; no definite D call. Trimming cost V 0 bases and J 9 bases, with 4 bases left between them. The CDR3 sequence is 11 residues long. CDR1 and CDR2 (germline): MNHEY, SVGEGT. CDR3 sequence reads: CASSYSATQYF. Written as DNA, the CDR3 is TGTGCCAGCAGTTACTCAGCCACGCAGTATTTT.

This chain uses TRBV12-3 or TRBV12-4 with TRBJ2-1; 7 positions match TRBD1. With 3 bases clipped from V and 9 bases from J, the junction kept 2 bases outside the gene matches. The CDR3 is made up of 12 amino acids. The CDR3 protein is CASSFRGFEQFF. CDR3 coding DNA: TGTGCCAGCAGTTTCAGGGGGTTTGAGCAGTTCTTC.

The chain has TRBV29-1 and TRBJ1-1, with D perhaps matching TRBD1 (5 bases). Germline loops: CDR1 SQVTM, CDR2 ANQGSEA. Trimming took off 4 bases at V and 1 base at J, with 13 bases between the two ends. The CDR3 is 14 amino acids. The CDR3 reads CSVVKGRENTEAFF. DNA for the CDR3: TGCAGCGTTGTGAAGGGGCGAGAGAACACTGAAGCTTTCTTT.

This clonotype has a handful of counts. The chain employs TRBV5-1 and TRBJ1-1, with D uncertain. The CDR3 contains 14 residues. Germline lookup yields CDR1 SGHRS and CDR2 YFSETQ. The V end lost 5 bases, the J end lost 2 bases, and 13 bases lay between the germline ends. The CDR3 is CASSRVGVNTEAFF. In nucleotides, the CDR3 is TGCGCCAGCAGTCGGGTGGGAGTCAACACTGAAGCTTTCTTT.

This clonotype was found a few times. V gene TRBV24-1 combines with J gene TRBJ2-1; possibly TRBD2 for D (6 bases). This CDR3 has 15 amino acids. Germline values: CDR1 KGHDR, CDR2 SFDVKD. Between the trimmed V and J ends, which lost 8 bases and 4 bases, there was a span of 17 bases. CDR3 amino acids: CATTARASEYNEQFF. The CDR3 DNA reads TGTGCCACCACCGCCAGGGCTAGCGAATACAATGAGCAGTTCTTC.

This clonotype has just a few counts. The chain uses TRBV29-1 and TRBJ2-3, with D possibly TRBD2 on 6 matching bases. The ends were cut back, 7 bases at V and 4 bases at J, with 15 bases in the middle. CDR1 is SQVTM, CDR2 ANQGSEA, per germline. The CDR3 is made up of 13 amino acids. The CDR3: CSAVEGWSDTQYF. DNA of the CDR3: TGCAGCGCTGTGGAGGGTTGGTCAGATACGCAGTATTTT.

This clonotype was seen once. The chain employs TRBV12-3 or TRBV12-4 and TRBJ2-3; 13 positions match TRBD2. The CDR3 sequence is 15 residues long. V dropped 6 bases and J dropped 5; count of bases not matched to a gene: 5. The DNA for the CDR3 is TGTGCCAGCAGGCAAGGACTAGCGGGAGAAGATACGCAGTATTTT. It is translated as CASRQGLAGEDTQYF.

V is TRBV29-1 and J is TRBJ1-2, with 9 bases that match TRBD1. Unmatched junction bases numbered 2, after V lost 3 bases and J lost 0 bases. The CDR3 has 14 amino acids. Germline CDR1 reads SQVTM; CDR2 reads ANQGSEA. CDR3 bases: TGCAGCGTTGAGGACAGGGGATCTAACTATGGCTACACCTTC. Encoded protein: CSVEDRGSNYGYTF.

Here the CDR3 DNA reads TGTGCCAGCAGTTACAAGACGGATACCTATGGCTACACCTTC. Translation: CASSYKTDTYGYTF. The gene calls are TRBV6-2 or TRBV6-3 and TRBJ1-2; no clear D gene. Deletions cut 2 bases from V and 4 bases from J, with 11 bases between. Germline V gene lookup returns CDR1 MNHEY and CDR2 SVGEGT. This CDR3 is built from 14 residues.

The J gene is TRBJ1-5, the V gene TRBV12-3 or TRBV12-4; the D gene is possibly TRBD1 (5 bases). The V gene lost 3 bases and the J gene lost 3 bases, with 12 bases spanning the gap. The CDR3 has 15 residues. The CDR3 DNA is TGTGCCAGCAGTTTGTTCGGGACCGCCAATCAGCCCCAGCATTTT. Translation: CASSLFGTANQPQHF.

This clonotype came up many times. V usage is TRBV9 and J usage is TRBJ1-1; unclear D gene. Germline V gene sequence: CDR1 SGDLS, CDR2 YYNGEE. This CDR3 spans 15 amino acids. V was cut by 0 bases and J by 6 bases, with 15 bases left in between. The CDR3 sequence is CASSVAPERMAEAFF. As DNA, the CDR3 is TGTGCCAGCAGCGTAGCTCCGGAACGTATGGCTGAAGCTTTCTTT. Full variable domain (rest looked up from reference TRBV9 and TRBJ1-1): DSGVTQTPKHLITATGQRVTLRCSPRSGDLSVYWYQQSLDQGLQFLIQYYNGEERAKGNILERFSAQQFPDLHSELNLSSLELGDSALYFCASSVAPERMAEAFFGQGTRLTVV.

On this clonotype: One junction end disagrees with the germline gene, perhaps due to a read error. The chain employs TRBV12-3 or TRBV12-4 and TRBJ2-3; 8 nucleotides match TRBD2. The CDR3 contains 13 residues. The CDR3 region is CASSFTSGLSLDF. The CDR3 DNA follows: TGTGCCAGCAGTTTCACTAGCGGCTTGTCCCTCGATTTT.

Only a few counts were recorded for this clonotype. The chain carries TRBV6-5 and TRBJ1-5; the D gene is possibly TRBD1 (6 bases). Germline V gene sequence: CDR1 MNHEY, CDR2 SVGAGI. V was clipped by 6 bases and J by 3 bases, with 12 bases between them. There are 14 residues in the CDR3. Here the CDR3 reads CASSATGINQPQHF. CDR3 sequence (DNA): TGTGCCAGCAGCGCCACAGGGATCAATCAGCCCCAGCATTTT.

This clonotype was counted a few times. The chain carries TRBV29-1 and TRBJ2-2; no reliable D call. The CDR3 length is 13 residues. In germline, CDR1 is SQVTM, CDR2 ANQGSEA. The germline V and J ends were trimmed by 7 bases and 4 bases, with 13 bases remaining between them. The chain's CDR3 is CSASTPPTGELFF. DNA for the CDR3: TGCAGCGCTTCGACTCCTCCCACCGGGGAGCTGTTTTTT.

This chain uses TRBV12-3 or TRBV12-4 with TRBJ1-5; D is possibly TRBD1 (5 bases). Between the trimmed V and J ends, which lost 6 bases and 1 base, there was a span of 16 bases. The CDR3 is 16 amino acids. The CDR3 region has the DNA TGTGCCAGCAGGCCCGGGACCCAGAGCAGCAATCAGCCCCAGCATTTT. It yields the protein CASRPGTQSSNQPQHF.

This clonotype was recorded a few times. This chain links TRBV28 with TRBJ1-2, with 8 bases that match TRBD1. Germline CDR1 and CDR2: MDHEN and SYDVKM. The V gene end was trimmed by 7 bases and the J gene end by 5 bases; junction bases not matched to a gene: 9. There are 14 residues in the CDR3. This chain's CDR3 is CASTQGAPRYGYTF. The CDR3 nucleotides are TGTGCCAGCACCCAGGGGGCGCCCCGGTATGGCTACACCTTC.

This clonotype turned up a few times. DNA for the CDR3: TGTGCCAGCAGGAGACTAGCGGGAGTGGGCGAGCAGTACTTC. It yields the protein CASRRLAGVGEQYF. V gene TRBV2 combines with J gene TRBJ2-7; 12 bases are a match to TRBD2. CDR1 SNHLY and CDR2 FYNNEI come from the germline V gene. V shed 6 bases and J 6 bases; nucleotides not matched to a gene: 6. CDR3 size: 14 residues.

The genes are TRBV5-5 and TRBJ2-1; 8 bases fit TRBD2. The V segment lost 6 bases and the J segment 6 bases; nucleotides outside the gene matches: 11. The germline gives CDR1 SGHKS, CDR2 YYEKEE (reference sequence). CDR3 length: 15 amino acids. In nucleotides, the CDR3 is TGTGCCAGCACCGAAGCGACTAGCGAACTCAATGAGCAGTTCTTC. It encodes CASTEATSELNEQFF.

V gene TRBV10-3 combines with J gene TRBJ2-2; D not certain. This CDR3 region has 15 residues. CDR1 ENHRY and CDR2 SYGVKD come from the germline V gene. With 10 bases removed from V and 0 bases from J, the gap between germline ends came to 15 bases. The CDR3 reads CASRFRASNTGELFF. In DNA, the CDR3 is TGTGCCAGCCGCTTTAGGGCCTCGAACACCGGGGAGCTGTTTTTT.

The chain joins TRBV20-1 to TRBJ2-7; 9 bases agree with TRBD1. The CDR3 sequence is 13 residues long. After removal of 6 bases from V and 6 bases from J, the junction contained 9 bases not matched to a gene. Germline V gene data show CDR1 as DFQATT and CDR2 as SNEGSKA (reference sequence). The CDR3 is CSAGDREVPEQYF. The CDR3 bases are TGCAGTGCCGGGGACAGGGAAGTTCCCGAGCAGTACTTC.

The chain uses TRBV7-2 and TRBJ1-2; D is ambiguous. The CDR3 sequence is 16 residues long. V was trimmed by 5 bases and J by 4 bases, leaving 20 bases between them. Germline CDR1 is SGHTA and CDR2 is FQGNSA. CDR3 bases: TGTGCCAGCAGCGATCGCGTCCTTGCCCCCTCCTATGGCTACACCTTC. Translating gives CASSDRVLAPSYGYTF.

In its sample, this clonotype was seen a few times. This chain links TRBV7-9 with TRBJ2-3, with 7 bases aligning to TRBD2. Germline lookup yields CDR1 SEHNR and CDR2 FQNEAQ (reference sequence). The V gene end was trimmed by 7 bases and the J gene end by 0 bases; junction bases not matched to a gene: 4. The length of the CDR3 is 14 residues. CDR3 sequence reads: CASNGRISTDTQYF. The CDR3 DNA is TGTGCCAGCAACGGGAGGATAAGCACAGATACGCAGTATTTT.

This clonotype was seen more than once but under ten times. This chain joins TRBV11-2 and TRBJ1-2; the D gene is possibly TRBD1 (6 bases). Trimming took 2 bases from V and 0 from J, leaving 10 bases between them. The germline gives CDR1 SGHAT, CDR2 FQNNGV. The CDR3 totals 15 residues. The CDR3 DNA reads as TGTGCCAGCAGCTTACTCCGGACAGCTAACTATGGCTACACCTTC. The encoded protein is CASSLLRTANYGYTF.

This chain connects TRBV6-2 or TRBV6-3 to TRBJ2-2; D gene uncertain. Germline V gene lookup returns CDR1 MNHEY and CDR2 SVGEGT. The CDR3 is 14 residues long. V dropped 2 bases and J dropped 6 bases, with 10 bases sitting between them. In DNA form, the CDR3 reads TGTGCCAGCAGTTACCTAGTAAACGCCGGGGAGCTGTTTTTT. Translation: CASSYLVNAGELFF.

This clonotype has more than one count but fewer than ten. The J gene is TRBJ1-2, the V gene TRBV3-1; D unresolved. The CDR3 extends over 17 amino acids. Trimming removed 0 bases from V and 6 bases from J, with 20 bases in between. Germline loops: CDR1 LGHDT, CDR2 YNNKEL (reference sequence). The DNA for the CDR3 is TGTGCCAGCAGCCAAGATCCCGGCCGAGGGCCAGCCCATGGCTACACCTTC. Its protein product is CASSQDPGRGPAHGYTF.

This clonotype has a handful of counts. The chain combines TRBV14 with TRBJ2-5, with 7 bases aligning to TRBD1. V shed 0 bases, J shed 2 bases, and the junction held 0 bases outside the gene matches. Germline V CDR1 and CDR2: SGHDN, FVKESK. The CDR3 loop spans 14 amino acids. The CDR3 region is CASSQDRGQETQYF. CDR3 DNA: TGTGCCAGCAGCCAAGACAGGGGGCAAGAGACCCAGTACTTC.

The V and J genes are TRBV7-2 and TRBJ1-1; 7 nucleotides agree with TRBD1. After removal of 2 bases from V and 5 bases from J, the junction contained 8 bases not matched to a gene. This CDR3 is 15 amino acids long. Per the germline V gene, CDR1 is SGHTA and CDR2 is FQGNSA. CDR3 nucleotides: TGTGCCAGCAGCTTAAGAACAGGGGTGGCTACTGAAGCTTTCTTT. Translating gives CASSLRTGVATEAFF.